This TCR beta chain was profiled in a study of HIV-infected children after antiretroviral therapy interruption. Unique molecular identifiers were included in an RNA-based 3' RACE TCR library. Each CDR3 protein is one row after TCRdb ran MiXCR on the 3' RACE reads. The table records about 89,000 distinct CDR3 sequences, around 6.9% of them present only once. Treatment in this sample: PENTA 11 planned treatment interruption arm or continuous ART arm. Germline V CDR1 and CDR2: MNHNS, SASEGT. The CDR3 length is 17 residues. V shed 0 bases, J shed 2 bases, and the junction held 7 bases outside the gene matches.

The sample in question was CD45RA+ CD4+ T cells from PBMCs, pooled from several time points, obtained from a donor given antiretroviral therapy, either interrupted or continuous. Regarding subset: naive CD4+ CD45RA+ CD45RO- T cells. This chain connects TRBV6-1 to TRBJ1-1; 9 nucleotides agree with TRBD1. The receptor comes from a pool of human donors with HIV. CDR3 coding DNA: TGTGCCAGCAGTGAAGCGTGGGACAGGGCACTTAACACTGAAGCTTTCTTT. It yields the protein CASSEAWDRALNTEAFF.